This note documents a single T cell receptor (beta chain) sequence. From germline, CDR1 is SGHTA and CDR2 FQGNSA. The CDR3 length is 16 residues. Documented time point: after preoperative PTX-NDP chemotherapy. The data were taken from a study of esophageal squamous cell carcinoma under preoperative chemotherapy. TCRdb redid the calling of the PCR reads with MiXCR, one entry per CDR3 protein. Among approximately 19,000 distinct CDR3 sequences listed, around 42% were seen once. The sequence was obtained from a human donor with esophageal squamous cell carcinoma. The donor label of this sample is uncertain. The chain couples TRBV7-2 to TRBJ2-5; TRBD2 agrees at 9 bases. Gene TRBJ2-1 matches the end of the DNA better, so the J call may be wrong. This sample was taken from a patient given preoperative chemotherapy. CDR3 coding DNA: TGTGCCAGCAGCTCGATACTAGCGGGTGCTCCCTACGAGCAGTTCTTC. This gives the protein CASSSILAGAPYEQFF.